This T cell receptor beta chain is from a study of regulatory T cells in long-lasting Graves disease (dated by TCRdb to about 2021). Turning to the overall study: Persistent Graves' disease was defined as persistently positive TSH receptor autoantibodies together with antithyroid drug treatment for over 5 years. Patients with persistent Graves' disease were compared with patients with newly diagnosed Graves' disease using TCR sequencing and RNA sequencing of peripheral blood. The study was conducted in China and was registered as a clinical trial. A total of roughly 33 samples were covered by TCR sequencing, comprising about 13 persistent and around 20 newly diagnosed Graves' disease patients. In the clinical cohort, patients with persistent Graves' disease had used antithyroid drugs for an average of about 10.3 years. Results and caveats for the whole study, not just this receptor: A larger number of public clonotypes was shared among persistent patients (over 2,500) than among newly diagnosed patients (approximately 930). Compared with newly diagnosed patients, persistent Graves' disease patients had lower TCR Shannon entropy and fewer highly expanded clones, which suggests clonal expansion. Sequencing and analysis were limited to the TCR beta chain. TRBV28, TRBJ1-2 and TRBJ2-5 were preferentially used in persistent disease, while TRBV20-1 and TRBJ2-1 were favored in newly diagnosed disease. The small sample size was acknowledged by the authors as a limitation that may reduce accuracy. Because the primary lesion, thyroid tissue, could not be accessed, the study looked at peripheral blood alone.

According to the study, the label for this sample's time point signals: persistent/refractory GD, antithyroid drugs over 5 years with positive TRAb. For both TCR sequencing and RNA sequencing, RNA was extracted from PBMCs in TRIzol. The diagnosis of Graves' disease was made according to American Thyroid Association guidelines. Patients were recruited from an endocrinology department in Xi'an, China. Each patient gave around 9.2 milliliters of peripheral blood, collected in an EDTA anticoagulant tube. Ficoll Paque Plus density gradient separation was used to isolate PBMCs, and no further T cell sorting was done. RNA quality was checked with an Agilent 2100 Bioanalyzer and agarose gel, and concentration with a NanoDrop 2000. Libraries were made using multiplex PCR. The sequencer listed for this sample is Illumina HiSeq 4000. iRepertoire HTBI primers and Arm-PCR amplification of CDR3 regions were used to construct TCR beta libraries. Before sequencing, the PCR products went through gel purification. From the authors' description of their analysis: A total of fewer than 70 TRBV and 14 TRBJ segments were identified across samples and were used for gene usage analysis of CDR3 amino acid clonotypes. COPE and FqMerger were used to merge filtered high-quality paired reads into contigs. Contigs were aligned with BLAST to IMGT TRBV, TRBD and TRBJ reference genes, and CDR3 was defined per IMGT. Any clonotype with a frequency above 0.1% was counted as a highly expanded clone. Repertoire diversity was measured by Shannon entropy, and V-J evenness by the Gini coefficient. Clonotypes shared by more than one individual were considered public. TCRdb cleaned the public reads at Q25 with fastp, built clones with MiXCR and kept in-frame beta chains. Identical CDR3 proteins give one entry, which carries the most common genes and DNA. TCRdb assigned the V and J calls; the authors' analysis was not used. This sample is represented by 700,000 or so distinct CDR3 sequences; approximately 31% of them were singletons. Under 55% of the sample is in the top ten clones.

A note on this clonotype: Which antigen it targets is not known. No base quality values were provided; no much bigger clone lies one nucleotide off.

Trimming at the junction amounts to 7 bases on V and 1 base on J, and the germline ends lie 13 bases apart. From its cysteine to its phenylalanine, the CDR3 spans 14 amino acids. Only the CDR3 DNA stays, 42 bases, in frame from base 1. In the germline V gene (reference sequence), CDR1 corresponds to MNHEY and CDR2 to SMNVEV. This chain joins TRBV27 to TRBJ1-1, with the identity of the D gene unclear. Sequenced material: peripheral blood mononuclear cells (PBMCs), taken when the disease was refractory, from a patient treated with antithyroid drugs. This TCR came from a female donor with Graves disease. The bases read TGTGCCAGCATGCCCAGGAGGGAGAACACTGAAGCTTTCTTT. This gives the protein CASMPRRENTEAFF.